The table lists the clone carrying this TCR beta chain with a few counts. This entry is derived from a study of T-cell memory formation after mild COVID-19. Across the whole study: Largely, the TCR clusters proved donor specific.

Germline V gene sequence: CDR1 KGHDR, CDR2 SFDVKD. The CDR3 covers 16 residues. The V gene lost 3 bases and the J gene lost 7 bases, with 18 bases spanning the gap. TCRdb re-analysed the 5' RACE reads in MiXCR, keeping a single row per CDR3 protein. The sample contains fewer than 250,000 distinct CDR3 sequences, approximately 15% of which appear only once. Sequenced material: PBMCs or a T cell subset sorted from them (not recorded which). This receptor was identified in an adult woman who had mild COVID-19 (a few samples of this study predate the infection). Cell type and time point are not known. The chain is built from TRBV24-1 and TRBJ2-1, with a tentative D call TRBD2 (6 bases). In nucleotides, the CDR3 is TGTGCCACCAGTGATCCGCGGGTAGCGGACACTAATGAGCAGTTCTTC. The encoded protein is CATSDPRVADTNEQFF.